This TCR beta chain appears in the sequencing data of a study of blood T cell repertoires in COVID-19 (dated by TCRdb to about 2020). Study-wide context: Collaborator samples came from the United States, Italy and Spain and covered acute and convalescent phases of COVID-19. The prospective study material was composed of cDNA or gDNA derived from T cells, B-cell-depleted T cells, or PBMCs. Subjects who had been exposed to COVID-19, were actively infected with it, or had recovered from it provided the deeply sampled blood TCRbeta repertoires that made up the dataset. The repertoires were released in a freely available public database meant as a resource for research on the immune response to SARS-CoV-2. Samples were obtained from the ongoing ImmuneRACE study (first 160 participants) and from over a thousand subjects provided by 6 global collaborators. Sample metadata almost always included a de-identified subject ID, COVID-19 status, age in years and sex. Where available, HLA class I and class II types were taken from metadata supplied by the sample provider and were not determined by assay-based typing. Broader findings and caveats from the paper: The quantity of clinical and demographic metadata differed by source and by participant and was supplied without curation.

A second Seattle source provided samples from volunteer blood donors who had recovered from COVID-19. Collaborating institutions collected whole blood in K2EDTA tubes following their own protocols. Collaborator samples were shipped for TCRbeta analysis as frozen whole blood, isolated PBMCs, or DNA extracted from either sample type. The immunoSEQ Assay, a bias-controlled multiplex PCR, was used to amplify TCRbeta CDR3 regions from genomic DNA. Turning to the authors' computational methods: The number of nucleated cells in each sample was estimated from the amplification of reference gene primers within the assay. To quantify the absolute abundance of each unique TCRbeta CDR3 rearrangement, sequence reads were collapsed and filtered. For each sample, productive Simpson clonality was calculated by taking the square root of Simpson's diversity index across productive rearrangements. Entries here come from immuneACCESS through TCRdb and include only in-frame sequences with V and J called. Some clones fail to appear in such tables; in the studies checked, an unresolved V gene covers under half of the shortfall, and the cause of the remainder is unknown. D and trimming were read from the DNA, whereas the V and J calls and clone size are those reported in that table. The sample table shows some 290,000 clones, and about nine tenths are seen once. The ten most abundant clones make up about 2.2% of the sample.

Trimming takes 4 bases off V and 3 bases off J; junction bases not matched to a gene: 8. From a lookup of the germline V gene (reference sequence), CDR1 and CDR2 are SGHNT and YYREEE. The CDR3 numbers 15 residues from cysteine through phenylalanine. Only the CDR3 DNA is retained, 45 bases long and in frame from the first base. Regarding this clone: Its antigen is unknown. Per-base qualities were not stored, and no clone one base away is much larger.

This TCR was sampled from a woman aged 50 to 60 who had recovered from COVID-19. Source material: peripheral blood. This receptor chain uses TRBV5-4 and TRBJ2-7, and 9 bases in between align with TRBD1. The encoded CDR3 is CASSPGQGRLYEQYF. The DNA sequence is given as TGTGCCAGCAGCCCCGGACAGGGGCGACTCTACGAGCAGTACTTC. Reference TRBV5-4 and TRBJ2-7 proteins supply the regions before and after the CDR3; the full variable domain is: ETGVTQSPTHLIKTRGQQVTLRCSSQSGHNTVSWYQQALGQGPQFIFQYYREEENGRGNFPPRFSGLQFPNYSSELNVNALELDDSALYLCASSPGQGRLYEQYFGPGTRLTVT.